This TCR beta chain was identified in a study of cytotoxic CD8 clonotypes in ibrutinib-treated CLL. Assay used: immunoSEQ multiplex PCR; TCRdb lists only in-frame clones, some missing. Here the sample spans about 89,000 clones, around 73% being singletons. Per the germline V gene, CDR1 is SGHVS and CDR2 is FNYEAQ. The ends lost 1 base at V and 0 bases at J; junction bases unmatched: 2. The CDR3 has 17 residues. The sequencing here drew on PBMCs, taken after 12 months of ibrutinib treatment. The genes are TRBV7-6 and TRBJ2-1; 11 bases map to TRBD1. This TCR came from a human donor with chronic lymphocytic leukemia. The CDR3 DNA sequence: TGTGCCAGCAGCTTAGGGACAGGGGGCGGCTCCTACAATGAGCAGTTCTTC. Its protein is CASSLGTGGGSYNEQFF. Drawing the rest from reference TRBV7-6 and TRBJ2-1, the complete variable domain is GAGVSQSPRYKVTKRGQDVALRCDPISGHVSLYWYRQALGQGPEFLTYFNYEAQQDKSGLPNDRFSAERPEGSISTLTIQRTEQRDSAMYRCASSLGTGGGSYNEQFFGPGTRLTVL.